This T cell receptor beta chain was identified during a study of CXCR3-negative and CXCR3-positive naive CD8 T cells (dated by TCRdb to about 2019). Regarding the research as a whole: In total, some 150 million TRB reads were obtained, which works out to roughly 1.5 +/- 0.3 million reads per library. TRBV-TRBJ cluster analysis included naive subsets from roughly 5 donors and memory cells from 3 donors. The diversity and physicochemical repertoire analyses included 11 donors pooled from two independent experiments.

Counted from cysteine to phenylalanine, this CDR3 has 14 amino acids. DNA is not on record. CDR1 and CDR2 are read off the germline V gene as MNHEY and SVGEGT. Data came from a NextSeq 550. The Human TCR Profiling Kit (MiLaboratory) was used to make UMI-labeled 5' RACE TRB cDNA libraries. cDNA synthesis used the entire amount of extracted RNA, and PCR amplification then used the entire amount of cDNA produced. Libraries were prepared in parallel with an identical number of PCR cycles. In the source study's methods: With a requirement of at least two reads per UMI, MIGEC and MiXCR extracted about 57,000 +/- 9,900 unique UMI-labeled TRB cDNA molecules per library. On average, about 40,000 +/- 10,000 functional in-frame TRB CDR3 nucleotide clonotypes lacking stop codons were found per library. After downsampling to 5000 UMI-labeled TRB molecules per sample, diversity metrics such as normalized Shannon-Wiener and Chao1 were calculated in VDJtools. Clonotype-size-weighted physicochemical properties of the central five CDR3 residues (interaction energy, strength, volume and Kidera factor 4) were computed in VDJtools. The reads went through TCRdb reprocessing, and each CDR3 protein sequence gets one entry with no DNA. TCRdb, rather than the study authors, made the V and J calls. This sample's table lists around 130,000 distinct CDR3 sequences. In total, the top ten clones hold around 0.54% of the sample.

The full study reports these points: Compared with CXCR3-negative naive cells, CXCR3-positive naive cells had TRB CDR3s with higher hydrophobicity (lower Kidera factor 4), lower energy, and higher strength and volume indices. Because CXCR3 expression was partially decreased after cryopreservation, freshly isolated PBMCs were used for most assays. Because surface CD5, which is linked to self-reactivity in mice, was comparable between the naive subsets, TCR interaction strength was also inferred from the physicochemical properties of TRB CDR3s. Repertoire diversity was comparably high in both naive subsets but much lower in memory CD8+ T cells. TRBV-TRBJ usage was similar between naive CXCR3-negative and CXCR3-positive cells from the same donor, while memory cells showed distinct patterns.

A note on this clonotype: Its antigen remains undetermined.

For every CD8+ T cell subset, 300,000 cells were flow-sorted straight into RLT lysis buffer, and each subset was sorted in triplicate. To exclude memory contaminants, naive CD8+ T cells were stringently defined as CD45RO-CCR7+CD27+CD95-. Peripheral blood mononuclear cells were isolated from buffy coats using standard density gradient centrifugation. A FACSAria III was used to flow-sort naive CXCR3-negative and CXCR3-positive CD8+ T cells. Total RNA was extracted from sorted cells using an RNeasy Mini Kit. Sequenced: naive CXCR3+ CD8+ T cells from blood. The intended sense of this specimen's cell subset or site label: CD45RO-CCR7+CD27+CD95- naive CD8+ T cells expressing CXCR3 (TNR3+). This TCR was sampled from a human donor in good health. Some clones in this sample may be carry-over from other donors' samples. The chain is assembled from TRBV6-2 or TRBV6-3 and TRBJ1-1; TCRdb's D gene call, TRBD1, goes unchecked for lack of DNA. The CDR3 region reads CASSPPVDNTEAFF.